The 26 T cell receptor beta chains below were found in one sample sequenced in a study of shared clonotypes between healthy human individuals. The repertoire was sequenced with immunoSEQ multiplex PCR; TCRdb's copy has only in-frame clones and lacks some. Of approximately 2,200,000 clones in the sample, approximately 94% were seen once. CD45RO-negative, CCR7-positively selected cells formed the naive CD8 fraction, excluding terminally differentiated effector memory CD45RA+ cells. Sequenced input: naive CD8+ T cells from PBMCs. These receptors all stem from a man between 18 and 29 years old in good health. Some clones in this sample may be carry-over from other donors' samples.

The V gene is TRBV28, the J gene TRBJ2-3; 7 bases align to TRBD1. Germline loops: CDR1 MDHEN, CDR2 SYDVKM. V gave up 9 bases and J gave up 1 base; unmatched junction bases: 10. This CDR3 spans 15 amino acids. CDR3 bases: TGTGCCAGTATTTTAACCGGGACAGGCACAGATACGCAGTATTTT. Translated, it gives CASILTGTGTDTQYF.

The rearrangement uses TRBV4-1 and TRBJ2-1; 9 bases fit TRBD2. The CDR3 covers 17 residues. Germline lookup yields CDR1 MGHRA and CDR2 YSYEKL. V lost 2 bases, J lost 8 bases, and 13 bases stayed unmatched. The CDR3 loop reads CASSQPRREGPSDEQFF. CDR3 coding DNA: TGCGCCAGCAGCCAACCCCGGCGGGAGGGCCCTTCCGATGAGCAGTTCTTC.

The genes are TRBV19 and TRBJ2-7, with a weak D call TRBD2 (6 bases). The CDR3 sequence is 15 residues long. CDR1 and CDR2 from the germline V gene are LNHDA and SQIVND (reference sequence). Trimming stripped 3 bases from V and 2 bases from J, with 14 bases between. CDR3: CASSIGHGGTYEQYF. The CDR3 nucleotides are TGTGCCAGTAGTATTGGGCACGGAGGGACCTACGAGCAGTACTTC. The full variable domain, with the rest looked up from reference TRBV19 and TRBJ2-7, is DGGITQSPKYLFRKEGQNVTLSCEQNLNHDAMYWYRQDPGQGLRLIYYSQIVNDFQKGDIAEGYSVSREKKESFPLTVTSAQKNPTAFYLCASSIGHGGTYEQYFGPGTRLTVT.

Only one count was recorded for this clone. CDR3 loop: CASSLIGSNEQFF. In DNA, the CDR3 is TGCGCCAGCAGCTTGATAGGGAGTAATGAGCAGTTCTTC. The chain joins TRBV5-1 to TRBJ2-1; D possibly corresponds to TRBD2 (5 bases). Germline V gene lookup returns CDR1 SGHRS and CDR2 YFSETQ. The CDR3 covers 13 residues. V lost 1 base, J lost 7 bases, and 9 bases lay in between.

The chain combines TRBV7-2 with TRBJ2-7; 7 bases match TRBD2. After removal of 1 base from V and 2 bases from J, the junction contained 5 bases not matched to a gene. The CDR3 runs 15 residues. Germline CDR1 and CDR2: SGHTA and FQGNSA. CDR3: CASSLGGSGTYEQYF. For the CDR3, the DNA is TGTGCCAGCAGCTTAGGCGGGAGTGGGACCTACGAGCAGTACTTC. The full variable domain, in which reference TRBV7-2 and TRBJ2-7 provide the parts outside the CDR3, is GAGVSQSPSNKVTEKGKDVELRCDPISGHTALYWYRQSLGQGLEFLIYFQGNSAPDKSGLPSDRFSAERTGGSVSTLTIQRTQQEDSAVYLCASSLGGSGTYEQYFGPGTRLTVT.

Regarding this clone: The same CDR3 can be traced to other DNA sequences in this sample. The V and J genes are TRBV27 and TRBJ1-2; TRBD1 matches 10 bases. The CDR3 extends over 13 amino acids. V shed 5 bases, J shed 6 bases, and the junction held 3 bases outside the gene matches. The germline CDR1 and CDR2 sequences are MNHEY and SMNVEV (reference sequence). The CDR3 reads CASSGDRGNGYTF. The CDR3 coding sequence is TGTGCCAGCAGTGGGGACAGGGGAAATGGCTACACCTTC.

The chain has TRBV27 and TRBJ2-7; TRBD2 is a possible D gene (6 bases). There are 15 residues in the CDR3. The germline V and J ends were trimmed by 3 bases and 1 base, with 13 bases remaining between them. In germline, CDR1 is MNHEY, CDR2 SMNVEV (reference sequence). The CDR3 nucleotides are TGTGCCAGCAGTTTCGGGGCGGGGCCGTCCTACGAGCAGTACTTC. Protein product: CASSFGAGPSYEQYF.

This chain connects TRBV9 to TRBJ2-3, with 8 bases aligning to TRBD2. CDR3 length: 16 residues. Trimming took 1 base from V and 2 from J; bases not matched to a gene: 6. The germline gives CDR1 SGDLS, CDR2 YYNGEE. The CDR3 here is CASSVRVAGTTDTQYF. The CDR3, as DNA: TGTGCCAGCAGCGTAAGGGTAGCGGGGACCACAGATACGCAGTATTTT. The entire variable domain, with the rest obtained from reference TRBV9 and TRBJ2-3, is as follows: DSGVTQTPKHLITATGQRVTLRCSPRSGDLSVYWYQQSLDQGLQFLIQYYNGEERAKGNILERFSAQQFPDLHSELNLSSLELGDSALYFCASSVRVAGTTDTQYFGPGTRLTVL.

This sequence joins TRBV27 and TRBJ1-5; D may be TRBD1 (5 bases). This CDR3 contains 12 residues. Germline CDR1 is MNHEY and CDR2 is SMNVEV (reference sequence). The ends were cut back, 8 bases at V and 14 bases at J, with 19 bases in the middle. This chain's CDR3 is CASGVWGEKEHF. DNA of the CDR3: TGTGCCAGCGGGGTTTGGGGCGAGAAGGAGCATTTT.

The rearrangement joins TRBV9 to TRBJ1-2, with TRBD1 matching over 10 bases. The length of the CDR3 is 14 residues. The V gene's germline CDR1 is SGDLS and CDR2 YYNGEE. The V segment lost 8 bases and the J segment 8 bases; nucleotides outside the gene matches: 12. The CDR3 reads CASSAGTGAFGYTF. As DNA, the CDR3 is TGTGCCAGTTCTGCCGGGACAGGGGCTTTCGGCTACACCTTC.

The chain couples TRBV4-3 to TRBJ1-1, with 7 bases aligning to TRBD1. The CDR3 consists of 15 residues. The germline gives CDR1 LGHNA, CDR2 YSLEER. V shed 0 bases and J 5 bases; nucleotides not matched to a gene: 6. CDR3 in DNA: TGCGCCAGCAGCCAAGATGGGACAGCGTATACTGAAGCTTTCTTT. This encodes CASSQDGTAYTEAFF.

In its sample, this clone was seen a few times. This chain joins TRBV7-3 and TRBJ1-1, with D unresolved. V was trimmed by 1 base and J by 7 bases, leaving 19 bases between them. The CDR3 runs to 16 residues. CDR1 and CDR2 from the germline V gene are SGHTA and FQGTGA. The CDR3 DNA reads TGTGCCAGCAGCTTAATACGGAGACTAGAGACCCGTGAAGCTTTCTTT. It encodes CASSLIRRLETREAFF.

V is TRBV29-1 and J is TRBJ2-1; TRBD2 agrees at 9 bases. The CDR3 length is 15 residues. Looked up from germline, CDR1 is SQVTM and CDR2 is ANQGSEA. The V segment lost 0 bases and the J segment 4 bases; nucleotides outside the gene matches: 4. The chain's CDR3 is CSVEEGGLAYNEQFF. The CDR3 DNA reads TGCAGCGTTGAAGAAGGGGGACTAGCATACAATGAGCAGTTCTTC.

The chain combines TRBV27 with TRBJ1-4, with 7 bases lining up with TRBD1. V shed 6 bases, J shed 4 bases, and the junction held 5 bases outside the gene matches. The CDR3 is 14 residues long. Looked up from germline, CDR1 is MNHEY and CDR2 is SMNVEV (reference sequence). CDR3 protein: CASRKTGSNEKLFF. The CDR3 coding sequence is TGTGCCAGCAGGAAGACAGGGAGTAATGAAAAACTGTTTTTT.

About this clone: This sample also contains other DNA sequences that code for the same CDR3. The CDR3 is CASSLSRGLSYNEQFF. The CDR3 nucleotides read TGTGCCAGCAGTTTATCGAGGGGTCTCTCCTACAATGAGCAGTTCTTC. The chain recombines TRBV27 with TRBJ2-1; D may match TRBD1 or TRBD2 (5 bases each). The V and J ends lost 0 bases and 0 bases respectively, with 9 bases between them. Germline V gene data show CDR1 as MNHEY and CDR2 as SMNVEV (reference sequence). The CDR3 spans 16 residues.

This chain connects TRBV28 to TRBJ2-1, with D possibly TRBD2 on 6 matching bases. The CDR3 spans 16 residues. From germline, CDR1 is MDHEN and CDR2 SYDVKM. V was trimmed by 6 bases and J by 2 bases, leaving 17 bases between them. Here the CDR3 reads CASSLTSTLPYNEQFF. The CDR3 DNA follows: TGTGCCAGCAGCCTCACTAGCACCCTCCCCTACAATGAGCAGTTCTTC.

On this clone itself: A junction boundary mismatches the germline segment, possibly from a read error. The chain couples TRBV7-3 to TRBJ2-2; D not resolved. CDR1 and CDR2 (germline): SGHTA, FQGTGA. This CDR3 comprises 14 residues. CDR3 amino acids: CASSLSFNSGELFF. The CDR3 DNA reads TGTGCCAGCAGCCTGTCATTTAACAGCGGGGAGCTGTTTTTT. Using reference TRBV7-3 and TRBJ2-2 for the parts outside the CDR3, the full variable domain is GAGVSQTPSNKVTEKGKYVELRCDPISGHTALYWYRQSLGQGPEFLIYFQGTGAADDSGLPNDRFFAVRPEGSVSTLKIQRTERGDSAVYLCASSLSFNSGELFFGEGSRLTVL.

This chain uses TRBV11-3 with TRBJ2-7, with 12 bases matching TRBD2. This CDR3 has 17 residues. J was trimmed by 4 bases and V by 1 base; bases with no gene match: 8. Germline V gives CDR1 SGHNT, CDR2 YENEEA. CDR3: CASSLAGLAGGLYEQYF. CDR3 DNA sequence: TGTGCCAGCAGCTTAGCAGGGCTAGCGGGAGGGCTTTACGAGCAGTACTTC.

A remark on this clone: The sample holds other DNA sequences that translate to the same CDR3. This chain links TRBV20-1 with TRBJ2-1; D unclear. The CDR3 extends over 11 amino acids. Trimming took 5 bases from V and 0 from J, leaving 2 bases between them. Germline V gene lookup returns CDR1 DFQATT and CDR2 SNEGSKA (reference sequence). CDR3 nucleotide sequence: TGCAGTGCTTCCTCCTACAATGAGCAGTTCTTC. Protein product: CSASSYNEQFF.

Only one count was recorded for this clone. The chain uses TRBV28 and TRBJ2-1; possibly TRBD2 for D (5 bases). Germline V CDR1 and CDR2: MDHEN, SYDVKM. The germline V and J ends were trimmed by 7 bases and 6 bases, with 7 bases remaining between them. This CDR3 is 11 amino acids long. Written as DNA, the CDR3 is TGTGCCAGCAACCGGGGCAATGAGCAGTTCTTC. Protein: CASNRGNEQFF.

This chain joins TRBV4-1 and TRBJ2-7; 8 bases line up with TRBD2. The V segment lost 3 bases and the J segment 5 bases; nucleotides outside the gene matches: 12. CDR3 size: 16 residues. Looked up from germline, CDR1 is MGHRA and CDR2 is YSYEKL. The CDR3 region is CASSQGVREGSHEQYF. CDR3 nucleotide sequence: TGCGCCAGCAGCCAGGGGGTACGGGAGGGTAGCCACGAGCAGTACTTC.

The chain combines TRBV7-8 with TRBJ1-2, with 9 bases matching TRBD1. The germline V gene encodes CDR1 SGHVS and CDR2 FQNEAQ. The CDR3 extends over 15 amino acids. The junction had 3 bases not matched to a gene; V was cut back by 2 bases and J by 2 bases. The CDR3 nucleotides read TGTGCCAGCAGCTTAAGGGGACAGGGAAACTATGGCTACACCTTC. Protein: CASSLRGQGNYGYTF. The complete variable domain, with remaining parts taken from reference TRBV7-8 and TRBJ1-2, reads GAGVSQSPRYKVAKRGQDVALRCDPISGHVSLFWYQQALGQGPEFLTYFQNEAQLDKSGLPSDRFFAERPEGSVSTLKIQRTQQEDSAVYLCASSLRGQGNYGYTFGSGTRLTVV.

This chain connects TRBV27 to TRBJ1-1, with 7 bases fitting TRBD1. V lost 4 bases and J lost 5; bases outside the gene matches: 13. Germline V gene data show CDR1 as MNHEY and CDR2 as SMNVEV (reference sequence). CDR3 length equals 16 residues. The CDR3 DNA reads TGTGCCAGCAGTTCGTCCTGGGGGGAGGGGGCTACTGAAGCTTTCTTT. This encodes CASSSSWGEGATEAFF.

The J gene is TRBJ1-1, the V gene TRBV28; D perhaps matches TRBD1 (5 bases). The CDR3 spans 15 residues. Germline V lookup: CDR1 MDHEN, CDR2 SYDVKM. V was clipped by 7 bases and J by 2 bases, with 17 bases between them. The CDR3 DNA is TGTGCCAGCATATTACGAGGGAGGGGTAACACTGAAGCTTTCTTT. It codes for CASILRGRGNTEAFF.

This clone has a single count. The rearrangement joins TRBV21-1 to TRBJ1-1; the D call TRBD1 from the table was never checked on the DNA. TRBV21-1 is shown as a pseudogene. The CDR3 is 17 amino acids. Here the CDR3 DNA reads TGTGCCAGCAGCAATTGGGGGACAGCCCACATGAACACTGAAGCTTTCTTT. This encodes CASSNWGTAHMNTEAFF.

This sequence joins TRBV5-4 and TRBJ2-3; D remains unclear. CDR3 size: 14 residues. CDR1 is SGHNT, CDR2 YYREEE, per germline (reference sequence). V lost 2 bases, J lost 5 bases, and 12 bases lay in between. The CDR3 region is CASSLTGVKDTQYF. The CDR3 DNA reads TGTGCCAGCAGCTTAACTGGGGTTAAAGATACGCAGTATTTT.